These T cell receptor beta chains were read from a single sample in a study of blood T cell repertoires in COVID-19. Measured with immunoSEQ multiplex PCR; TCRdb has only the in-frame clones, and not every one. The sample holds 200,000 to 250,000 clones, approximately 86% seen once. Sequencing used peripheral blood. These receptors all stem from a woman in her seventies with active or convalescent COVID-19. The CDR3 runs from the conserved cysteine through the conserved F or W. D genes are given only for firm matches. Clone size is given for some rows only: seen once, a few or many times, or a class if the clone is expanded.

CDR3 DNA: TGTGCCAGCAGCGTAGCGGGTAGGGAGTCCCAGCCCCAGCATTTT
CDR3 protein: CASSVAGRESQPQHF
CDR3 length: 15
V gene: TRBV9
clone size: .
J gene: TRBJ1-5
D gene: .

CDR3 DNA: TGCGCCAGCAGCCTGGGAGGGACAGCAGACAATGAGCAGTTCTTC
CDR3 protein: CASSLGGTADNEQFF
CDR3 length: 15
V gene: TRBV5-1
clone size: .
J gene: TRBJ2-1
D gene: .

CDR3 DNA: TGTGCCAGCAGTTATGGGCAGGGGGGTGGAAACACCATATATTTT
CDR3 protein: CASSYGQGGGNTIYF
CDR3 length: 15
V gene: TRBV6-6
clone size: .
J gene: TRBJ1-3
D gene: TRBD1

CDR3 DNA: TGTGCCAGTACCCTATACCCCGGGACAGTGGGAATCCAGCCCCAGCATTTT
CDR3 protein: CASTLYPGTVGIQPQHF
CDR3 length: 17
V gene: TRBV19
clone size: .
J gene: TRBJ1-5
D gene: TRBD1

CDR3 DNA: TGTGCCAGCAGACCCGACAGTTTGAACACTGAAGCTTTCTTT
CDR3 protein: CASRPDSLNTEAFF
CDR3 length: 14
V gene: TRBV6-4
clone size: .
J gene: TRBJ1-1
D gene: .

CDR3 DNA: TGTGCCAGCAGCGGGGGCCAAAGCACAGATACGCAGTATTTT
CDR3 protein: CASSGGQSTDTQYF
CDR3 length: 14
V gene: TRBV9
clone size: .
J gene: TRBJ2-3
D gene: .

CDR3 DNA: TGTGCCAGCTCAGGGCGGGGGGGCGCCTTCGACGAGCAGTACTTC
CDR3 protein: CASSGRGGAFDEQYF
CDR3 length: 15
V gene: TRBV18
clone size: .
J gene: TRBJ2-7
D gene: TRBD2

CDR3 DNA: TGCGCCAGCAGCTTGGACCTGGGACAGAATAACTATGGCTACACCTTC
CDR3 protein: CASSLDLGQNNYGYTF
CDR3 length: 16
V gene: TRBV5-1
clone size: .
J gene: TRBJ1-2
D gene: TRBD1

CDR3 DNA: TGTGCCAGCAGCTACAGGCTGGGACAGGGGATCTACGAGCAGTACTTC
CDR3 protein: CASSYRLGQGIYEQYF
CDR3 length: 16
V gene: TRBV7-2
clone size: .
J gene: TRBJ2-7
D gene: TRBD1

CDR3 DNA: TGTGCCAGCAGACGACAGGGACTCTCTGGAAACACCATATATTTT
CDR3 protein: CASRRQGLSGNTIYF
CDR3 length: 15
V gene: TRBV2
clone size: .
J gene: TRBJ1-3
D gene: TRBD1

CDR3 DNA: TGCGCCAGCAGCCCGGGGACAGGGGGGGCCGCAGATACGCAGTATTTT
CDR3 protein: CASSPGTGGAADTQYF
CDR3 length: 16
V gene: TRBV5-1
clone size: .
J gene: TRBJ2-3
D gene: TRBD1

CDR3 DNA: TGTGCCAGCAGTTCCAACAGGGGGTCGCTCAATGAGCAGTTCTTC
CDR3 protein: CASSSNRGSLNEQFF
CDR3 length: 15
V gene: TRBV27
clone size: once
J gene: TRBJ2-1
D gene: TRBD1

CDR3 DNA: TGTGCCAGCAGCTTACGGCCTGCAGGGGCCCTAAGCACCGGGGAGCTGTTTTTT
CDR3 protein: CASSLRPAGALSTGELFF
CDR3 length: 18
V gene: TRBV11-2
clone size: .
J gene: TRBJ2-2
D gene: .

CDR3 DNA: TGTGCCAGCAGTTTCGGTCTAGGTTCGGAAAAACTGTTTTTT
CDR3 protein: CASSFGLGSEKLFF
CDR3 length: 14
V gene: TRBV27
clone size: .
J gene: TRBJ1-4
D gene: .

CDR3 DNA: TGTGCCAGCAGTTCGGTTGTTTCCCCTTTCAACGAGCAGTACTTC
CDR3 protein: CASSSVVSPFNEQYF
CDR3 length: 15
V gene: TRBV25-1
clone size: .
J gene: TRBJ2-7
D gene: .

CDR3 DNA: TGTGCCACCAGCGTAGCCACACCGGGCAGGGCGGAAGCTTTCTTT
CDR3 protein: CATSVATPGRAEAFF
CDR3 length: 15
V gene: TRBV15
clone size: .
J gene: TRBJ1-1
D gene: .

CDR3 DNA: TGTGCCAGCAGTGAAGGAGACAGGGGGAGCACACGGGCCCATGAAAAACTGTTTTTT
CDR3 protein: CASSEGDRGSTRAHEKLFF
CDR3 length: 19
V gene: TRBV6-1
clone size: .
J gene: TRBJ1-4
D gene: TRBD1

CDR3 DNA: TGCAGCGCCCGGACTAGCGCTACCTACAATGAGCAGTTCTTC
CDR3 protein: CSARTSATYNEQFF
CDR3 length: 14
V gene: TRBV29-1
clone size: .
J gene: TRBJ2-1
D gene: TRBD2